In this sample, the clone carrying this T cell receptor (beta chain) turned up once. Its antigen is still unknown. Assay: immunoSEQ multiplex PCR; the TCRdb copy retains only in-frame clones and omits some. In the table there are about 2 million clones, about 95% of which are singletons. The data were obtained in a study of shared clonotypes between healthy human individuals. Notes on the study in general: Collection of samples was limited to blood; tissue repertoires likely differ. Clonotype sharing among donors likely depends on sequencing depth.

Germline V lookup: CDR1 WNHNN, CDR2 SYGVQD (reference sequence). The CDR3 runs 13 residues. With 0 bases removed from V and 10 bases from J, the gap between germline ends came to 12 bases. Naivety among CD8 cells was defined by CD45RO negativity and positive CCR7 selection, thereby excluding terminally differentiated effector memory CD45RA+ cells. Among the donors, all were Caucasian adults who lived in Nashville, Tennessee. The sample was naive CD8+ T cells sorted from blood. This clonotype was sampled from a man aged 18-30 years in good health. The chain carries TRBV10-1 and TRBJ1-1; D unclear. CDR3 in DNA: TGCGCCAGCAGTGAGTCGACTTGGGCGAGAGCTTTCTTT. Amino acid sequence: CASSESTWARAFF.